The entry that follows covers one T cell receptor (beta chain) sequence. The CDR3 loop spans 12 amino acids. The V end was cut by 3 bases, the J end by 10 bases, with 10 bases between. From germline, CDR1 is MGHRA and CDR2 YSYEKL. This table comes from immunoSEQ multiplex PCR, and its TCRdb copy is limited to in-frame clones, with some not included. Of millions of clones in the sample, approximately 94% were seen once. These data are taken from a study of shared clonotypes between healthy human individuals. Naive CD8 cells comprised CD45RO-negative, CCR7-positively selected cells, excluding terminally differentiated effector memory CD45RA+ cells.

Sequencing was done on a sample of naive CD8+ T cells sorted from blood. The TCR sequence derives from a man between 18 and 35 years old in good health. The chain couples TRBV4-1 to TRBJ2-1; D is unresolved. The CDR3 DNA is TGCGCCAGCAGCCAGAGCTCGGGCGAGCAGTTCTTC. It specifies CASSQSSGEQFF.